This T cell receptor beta chain was recovered during a study of vaccination effects on CD4 cells after COVID-19. Study-level information: After expansion with viral peptide pools in the ViraFEST assay, antigen-specific CD4+ T cells were sequenced. With approximately 9.8 ug/ml peptides and around 9.6 IU/ml IL-2, approximately 2.1 million PBMC per well were cultured. Whole-study results and caveats: Among infection- and vaccine-induced clones, marked clonal contraction occurred late after vaccination.

Following 10 days of culture, CD4+ T cells were isolated. Sequenced by immunoSEQ multiplex PCR; TCRdb stores in-frame clones only, minus some. The sample has about 58,000 clones, roughly 80% seen once. This clone came up once. Its antigen is still unknown. The CDR3 contains 16 residues. The V gene's germline CDR1 is LNHDA and CDR2 SQIVND (reference sequence). The V end lost 5 bases, the J end lost 8 bases, and 24 bases lay between the germline ends. The material sequenced was CD4+ T cells from PBMCs cultured without peptide, taken before COVID-19 vaccination. The source is a human donor who received a COVID-19 vaccine. The chain employs TRBV19 and TRBJ1-1; D uncertain. The DNA of the CDR3 is TGTGCCAGTAGTTTACGGCCCGGGCTGGGAGAGACCGAAGCTTTCTTT. This codes for CASSLRPGLGETEAFF.